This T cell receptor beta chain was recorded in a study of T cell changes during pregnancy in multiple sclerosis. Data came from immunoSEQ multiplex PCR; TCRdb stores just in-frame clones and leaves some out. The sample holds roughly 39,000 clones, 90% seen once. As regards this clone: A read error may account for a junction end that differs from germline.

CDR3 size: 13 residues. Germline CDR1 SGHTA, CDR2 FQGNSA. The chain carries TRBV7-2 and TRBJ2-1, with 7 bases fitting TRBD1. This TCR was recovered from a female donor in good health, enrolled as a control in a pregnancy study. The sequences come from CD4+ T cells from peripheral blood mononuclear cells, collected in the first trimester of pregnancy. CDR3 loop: CASSLKGGDRVIF. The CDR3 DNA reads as TGTGCCAGCAGCTTAAAGGGCGGCGACAGGGTCATCTTC.